The subject of this entry is one TCR beta chain. The source of the sample is a study of Ad26.COV2.S vaccination and SARS-CoV-2 variants. Sample treatment: about 20 received Ad26.COV2.S at low or high dose, single or two shots; about 5 received placebo; per-sample allocation not given. Collection of the samples took place on day 63 after the first injection of vaccine or placebo. The CDR3 has 13 residues. CDR1 and CDR2 (germline): GTSNPN, SVGIG (reference sequence). Trimming cost V 4 bases and J 9 bases, with 13 bases left between them. The protocol was immunoSEQ multiplex PCR, while the TCRdb copy is restricted to in-frame clones and leaves out a portion. This sample has roughly 500,000 clones, with 87% found just once.

The chain links TRBV30 to TRBJ1-6; D gene uncertain. The sample was peripheral blood, taken in a trial of Ad26.COV2.S vaccine versus placebo. This TCR came from a person between 18 and 60 years old who received the Ad26.COV2.S COVID-19 vaccine or a placebo. CDR3 amino acids: CAWNVRRSSPLHF. The CDR3, as DNA: TGTGCCTGGAACGTAAGAAGGTCTTCACCCCTCCACTTT.